The rows below give T cell receptor beta chains drawn from one sample of a study of blood T cells in healthy people across ages. MiXCR was run by TCRdb on the 5' RACE reads, yielding one entry per CDR3 protein. This table has 1.8 million or so distinct CDR3 sequences, approximately 40% appearing once. What was sequenced was blood. The receptors were sampled from a human donor in good health. Each CDR3 is given with its conserved first and last residue.

>TRBJ1-2|TRBV3-1
CASSQAGPGYGYTF
>TRBJ2-3|TRBV12-3/TRBV12-4
CASSSFFGGGEASTDTQYF
>TRBJ2-4|TRBV29-1
CSVGGQAKNIQYF
>TRBJ1-5|TRBV10-3
CAVTRDINQPQHF
>TRBJ2-1|TRBV11-3
CASSLVGLVNEQFF
>TRBJ2-3|TRBV4-3
CASSRKGVTDTQYF
>TRBJ2-1|TRBV29-1
CSVETGGFDEQFF
>TRBJ2-3|TRBV4-3
CASSQGISRWGAGKDTQYF
>TRBJ1-4|TRBV7-9
CASSLGAEGEKLFF
>TRBJ2-7|TRBV28
CASTSGGAYEQYF
>TRBJ1-2|TRBV19
CASSIRGRGGYTF
>TRBJ1-2|TRBV5-1
CASSLDRTGYTF
>TRBJ2-3|TRBV7-2
CASSGVGGSTDTQYF
>TRBJ2-4|TRBV5-4
CASSSGQNKNIQYF
>TRBJ1-6|TRBV11-2
CASSAWTGSYSPLHF
>TRBJ1-1|TRBV20-1
CSAPPWGGPRTEAFF
>TRBJ1-4|TRBV12-3/TRBV12-4
CASSLFSEGQGEKLFF
>TRBJ2-5|TRBV20-1
CSATPGLAGSYQETQYF
>TRBJ2-3|TRBV27
CASSFGLAGHTDTQYF
>TRBJ2-1|TRBV25-1
CASSELDRRGSGEQFF
>TRBJ1-2|TRBV4-1
CASSGQAPNYGYTF
>TRBJ2-7|TRBV20-1
CSASPWDSPYEQYF
>TRBJ2-1|TRBV12-3/TRBV12-4
CASSSPLVAPSYNEQFF
>TRBJ2-5|TRBV12-3/TRBV12-4
CASSFSRTGQYF
>TRBJ2-1|TRBV12-3/TRBV12-4
CASRRELYNEQFF